This T cell receptor (beta chain) was obtained from a study of molecular identifiers for immune sequencing clone quantification. From roughly 20,000 to 1,000,000 sorted cells, naive CD8 libraries were generated with 10%, 30% or 50% RNA. For naive CD8 T cells, sorting used the CD8+CD4-CCR7+CD45RA+ phenotype. Findings of the study overall: Clones that had above 20 RNA copies took up over 97% of effector molecules but under 1% in naive cells. Spiked Jurkat TCR RNA equivalent to one cell was reportedly detectable in about a million naive cells.

This clonotype appeared many times. The antigen is not known. One entry per CDR3 protein, called by TCRdb with MiXCR from the PCR reads. The sample records nearly 650,000 distinct CDR3 sequences, about 25% being singletons. The CDR3 is 14 amino acids. Germline CDR1 and CDR2: MNHNS and SASEGT. The germline V and J ends were trimmed by 3 bases and 0 bases, with 8 bases remaining between them. Sequenced: naive CD8+ T cells from blood, with Jurkat cell RNA spiked in. The subset was: FACS-sorted CD8+CD4-CCR7+CD45RA+ naive T cells. The genes are TRBV6-1 and TRBJ1-1; D ambiguous. The TCR was taken from a human donor in good health. Some libraries in this study had Jurkat cell RNA spiked in. CDR3 sequence: CASSDSPLNTEAFF. The CDR3 DNA follows: TGTGCCAGCAGTGATTCCCCATTGAACACTGAAGCTTTCTTT.